This T cell receptor (beta chain) comes out of a study of cytomegalovirus exposure and HLA in healthy donors. The PCR employed 60 Vbeta primers together with 13 Jbeta primers. TCRdb's copy holds only in-frame clones and misses some; the assay was immunoSEQ multiplex PCR. Here the sample spans tens of thousands of clones, roughly 63% being singletons. The ends lost 6 bases at V and 4 bases at J; junction bases unmatched: 7. CDR3 length: 14 residues. The germline CDR1 and CDR2 sequences are SNHLY and FYNNEI. This chain links TRBV2 with TRBJ2-3; 7 nucleotides align to TRBD2. The TCR originated in a man aged 60-69 years in good health and CMV-seropositive. Sequences were obtained from PBMCs. CDR3 amino acids: CASSSWGGSDTQYF. Here the CDR3 DNA reads TGTGCCAGCAGCTCCTGGGGAGGGTCAGATACGCAGTATTTT. The whole variable domain, filled in from reference TRBV2 and TRBJ2-3, reads EPEVTQTPSHQVTQMGQEVILRCVPISNHLYFYWYRQILGQKVEFLVSFYNNEISEKSEIFDDQFSVERPDGSNFTLKIRSTKLEDSAMYFCASSSWGGSDTQYFGPGTRLTVL.